The sample holds a few counts of the clone carrying this T cell receptor (beta chain). The antigen is not known. This entry belongs to a study of regulatory T cells in long-lasting Graves disease. The CDR3 contains 14 residues. The germline CDR1 and CDR2 sequences are MDHEN and SYDVKM. Trimming took 4 bases from V and 7 from J; bases not matched to a gene: 8. Study-wide findings and caveats: TRBV28, TRBJ1-2 and TRBJ2-5 were favored in persistent disease.

Time point described: newly diagnosed GD, antithyroid drugs for less than 3 months. Extracted RNA from PBMCs served as the source of the TCR library. Relying on iRepertoire HTBI primers and Arm-PCR of CDR3 regions, the team built TCR beta libraries. MiXCR, run by TCRdb on the multiplex PCR reads, gives a single entry per CDR3 protein. This table has approximately 560,000 distinct CDR3 sequences, roughly a sixth appearing once. These sequences were also reported in another study, on T cells in Graves' hyperthyroidism and ophthalmopathy.

This receptor was taken from a man between 18 and 35 years old with Graves disease. The source was peripheral blood mononuclear cells (PBMCs), collected at new diagnosis, from a patient treated with antithyroid drugs. V is TRBV28 and J is TRBJ2-7; 9 nucleotides align to TRBD1. The DNA for the CDR3 is TGTGCCAGCAGTTCTTACAGGGGGCTGGGTGAGCAGTACTTC. It encodes CASSSYRGLGEQYF.